Below, 9 T cell receptor beta chains from the same sample are listed, as sequenced in a study of shared clonotypes between healthy human individuals. Assay used: immunoSEQ multiplex PCR; TCRdb lists only in-frame clones, some missing. The table lists about 470,000 clones, roughly 83% of them singletons. The sequenced sample consisted of PBMCs. The receptors come from a middle-aged woman in good health. Some clones in this sample may be carry-over from other donors' samples.

This clone appeared many times. V and J are TRBV4-3 and TRBJ1-1, with TRBD1 as a possible D gene (6 bases). Germline V gene lookup returns CDR1 LGHNA and CDR2 YSLEER. V was clipped by 4 bases and J by 4 bases, with 10 bases between them. The CDR3 extends over 13 amino acids. The CDR3 nucleotides read TGCGCCAGCAGCCGAGGACAGAGCACTGAAGCTTTCTTT. This sequence encodes CASSRGQSTEAFF.

The chain recombines TRBV10-3 with TRBJ2-1; no clear D. Germline V gene lookup returns CDR1 ENHRY and CDR2 SYGVKD. V was cut by 6 bases and J by 8 bases, with 17 bases left in between. There are 14 residues in the CDR3. The CDR3 protein is CAISPGLRGHEQFF. CDR3 in DNA: TGTGCCATCAGCCCCGGGCTCCGAGGTCATGAGCAGTTCTTC.

Ten or more counts support this clone. The chain has TRBV5-1 and TRBJ2-3, with D perhaps TRBD2 (6 bases). V dropped 0 bases and J dropped 5 bases, with 13 bases sitting between them. Looked up from germline, CDR1 is SGHRS and CDR2 is YFSETQ. This CDR3 has 15 residues. CDR3 sequence: CASSLEEVREDTQYF. CDR3 nucleotides: TGCGCCAGCAGCTTGGAAGAGGTGCGGGAAGATACGCAGTATTTT.

The rearrangement joins TRBV7-2 to TRBJ1-2; the D gene is possibly TRBD1 (6 bases). Trimming took 1 base from V and 8 from J, leaving 14 bases between them. CDR3 size: 14 residues. Germline assignment: CDR1 SGHTA and CDR2 FQGNSA. The CDR3 reads CASSLDNGGAGYTF. The CDR3 coding sequence is TGTGCCAGCAGCTTAGATAACGGGGGGGCAGGCTACACCTTC.

This chain links TRBV6-5 with TRBJ2-2; D could derive from TRBD1 or TRBD2 (7 bases each). The germline V gene encodes CDR1 MNHEY and CDR2 SVGAGI. The CDR3 extends over 15 amino acids. Trimming cost V 8 bases and J 5 bases, with 18 bases left between them. The CDR3 nucleotides are TGTGCCAGCTCCAGGGGGGGACGGGGGACCGGGGAGCTGTTTTTT. Translated, it gives CASSRGGRGTGELFF.

This clone was seen a handful of times. Here the CDR3 reads CASKGQGEFEQYF. CDR3 DNA sequence: TGTGCCAGTAAAGGGCAGGGGGAATTTGAGCAGTACTTC. J is TRBJ2-7 and V is TRBV19, with 7 bases that match TRBD1. Losses at the gene ends were 7 bases for V and 7 bases for J; bases not matched to a gene: 10. Germline CDR1 is LNHDA and CDR2 is SQIVND (reference sequence). The CDR3 is 13 residues long.

The rearrangement joins TRBV16 to TRBJ2-7; 9 bases match TRBD1. V shed 6 bases and J 3 bases; nucleotides not matched to a gene: 9. The CDR3 runs 15 residues. Germline V gene data show CDR1 as KGHSY and CDR2 as FQNENV. The CDR3 nucleotides are TGTGCCAGCAGTCATACAGGGGGCAGTTTCTACGAGCAGTACTTC. It specifies CASSHTGGSFYEQYF.

This sequence joins TRBV5-1 and TRBJ1-2; no firm D call. Germline assignment: CDR1 SGHRS and CDR2 YFSETQ. The V and J ends lost 0 bases and 7 bases respectively, with 10 bases between them. The CDR3 is 13 amino acids. CDR3 sequence reads: CASSLDNWRGYTF. The DNA of the CDR3 is TGCGCCAGCAGCTTGGACAACTGGCGTGGCTACACCTTC.

This sequence joins TRBV28 and TRBJ1-5, with no clear D. The V gene's germline CDR1 is MDHEN and CDR2 SYDVKM. Trimming stripped 6 bases from V and 0 bases from J, with 24 bases between. The CDR3 is 19 residues long. The CDR3 loop reads CASSEQIRPDIYSNQPQHF. In DNA form, the CDR3 reads TGTGCCAGCAGCGAGCAAATCCGACCTGACATATATAGCAATCAGCCCCAGCATTTT.